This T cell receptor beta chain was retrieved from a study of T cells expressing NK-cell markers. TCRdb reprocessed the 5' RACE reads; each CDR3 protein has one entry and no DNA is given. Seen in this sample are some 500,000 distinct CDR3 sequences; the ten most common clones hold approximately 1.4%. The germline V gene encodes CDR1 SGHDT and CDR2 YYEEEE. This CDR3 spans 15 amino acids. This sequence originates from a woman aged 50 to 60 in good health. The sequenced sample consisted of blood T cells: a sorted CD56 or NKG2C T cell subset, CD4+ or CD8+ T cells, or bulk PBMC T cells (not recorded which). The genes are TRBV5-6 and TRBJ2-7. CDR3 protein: CASSISAGDPYEQYF.